This is a list of T cell receptor beta chains from one sample in a study of blood T cell repertoires in COVID-19. Sequencing used immunoSEQ multiplex PCR; TCRdb keeps in-frame clones, though not all of them. This table has about 230,000 clones, around 82% appearing once. Material for sequencing was peripheral blood. Receptors were obtained from a man aged 50 to 59 with active or convalescent COVID-19. Both conserved end residues are part of each CDR3. Fields, in order: J gene, V gene, CDR3 protein.

TRBJ1-6 | TRBV5-5 | CASTKDTPNSPLHF
TRBJ2-7 | TRBV11-2 | CASSLARDEQYF
TRBJ2-3 | TRBV2 | CASCRLVSTDTQYF
TRBJ1-1 | TRBV6-6 | CASSYTGNTEAFF
TRBJ2-7 | TRBV30 | CAWRAPGTGGEQYF
TRBJ1-1 | TRBV25-1 | CASSEYIGGPTEAFF
TRBJ2-3 | TRBV3-1/TRBV3-2 | CASSRGHSTDTQYF
TRBJ1-2 | TRBV5-8 | CASSLEGGTGAYYGYTF
TRBJ2-7 | TRBV6-6 | CASSYEGQATYEQYF
TRBJ1-1 | TRBV2 | CASTEGGVNTEAFF
TRBJ2-1 | TRBV5-1 | CASSLVASGGRNNEQFF
TRBJ2-1 | TRBV24-1 | CATSGGGGKNEQFF
TRBJ2-5 | TRBV7-8 | CASSFAYGQGNGETQYF
TRBJ1-6 | TRBV5-4 | CASTSNTGGSSPLHF
TRBJ1-2 | TRBV19 | CASSMTGTEGIGYTF
TRBJ2-3 | TRBV13 | CASALRRDTQYF
TRBJ1-3 | TRBV6-5 | CASSYSKQGPGNTIYF
TRBJ2-1 | TRBV2 | CASKRDRPPNEQFF
TRBJ2-7 | TRBV7-6 | CASSLAHGGAVGEQYF
TRBJ1-2 | TRBV7-9 | CASSLAAGLGVLAGYTF
TRBJ2-1 | TRBV5-1 | CASSPRLAGEQFF
TRBJ1-6 | TRBV21-1 | CASSKGTGGDDNSPLHF
TRBJ1-5 | TRBV3-1/TRBV3-2 | CASSSGWNQPQHF
TRBJ2-1 | TRBV10-3 | CAISRGSTTYNEQFF
TRBJ2-4 | TRBV24-1 | CATSEEVSTSGVLSWYIQYF
TRBJ2-1 | TRBV27 | CASSLWGGLPGSYNEQFF